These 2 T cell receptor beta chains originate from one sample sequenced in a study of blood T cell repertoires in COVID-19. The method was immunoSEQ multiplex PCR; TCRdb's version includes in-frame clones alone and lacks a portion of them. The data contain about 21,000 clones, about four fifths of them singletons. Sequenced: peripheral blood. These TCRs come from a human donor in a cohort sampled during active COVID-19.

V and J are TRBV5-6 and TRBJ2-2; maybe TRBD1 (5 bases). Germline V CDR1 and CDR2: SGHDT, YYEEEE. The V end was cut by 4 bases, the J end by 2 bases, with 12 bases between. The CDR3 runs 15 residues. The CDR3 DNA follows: TGTGCCAGCAGCCTGCTGGACACTAACACCGGGGAGCTGTTTTTT. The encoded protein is CASSLLDTNTGELFF.

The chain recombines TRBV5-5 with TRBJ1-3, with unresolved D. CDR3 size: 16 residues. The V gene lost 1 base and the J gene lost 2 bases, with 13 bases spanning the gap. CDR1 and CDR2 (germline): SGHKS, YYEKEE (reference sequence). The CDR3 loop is CASSLRWEAAGNTIYF. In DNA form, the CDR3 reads TGTGCCAGCAGCTTGCGGTGGGAAGCGGCTGGAAACACCATATATTTT. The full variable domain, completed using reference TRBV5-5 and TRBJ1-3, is DAGVTQSPTHLIKTRGQQVTLRCSPISGHKSVSWYQQVLGQGPQFIFQYYEKEERGRGNFPDRFSARQFPNYSSELNVNALLLGDSALYLCASSLRWEAAGNTIYFGEGSWLTVV.